Listed here are 7 T cell receptor beta chains from one sample, sequenced in a study of blood T cell repertoires in COVID-19. Method: immunoSEQ multiplex PCR; TCRdb's copy keeps in-frame clones and lacks some. The table lists 100,000 or so clones, around 90% of them singletons. Material: peripheral blood. These receptors were obtained from a man between 65 and 79 years old with acute or convalescent COVID-19.

The J gene is TRBJ2-3, the V gene TRBV24-1, with a possible D match to TRBD1 (6 bases). The germline V gene encodes CDR1 KGHDR and CDR2 SFDVKD. CDR3 length: 14 residues. V was shortened by 7 bases and J by 0 bases, with 10 bases between the two germline ends. CDR3 nucleotides: TGTGCCACCAGGGGGGCCCCTAGCACAGATACGCAGTATTTT. Translated, it gives CATRGAPSTDTQYF.

The chain joins TRBV24-1 to TRBJ2-1, with a tentative D call TRBD2 (6 bases). The CDR3 consists of 15 residues. The germline V gene has CDR1 KGHDR and CDR2 SFDVKD. The germline V and J ends were trimmed by 1 base and 8 bases, with 14 bases remaining between them. This CDR3 reads CATSDLAGYSHEQFF. The CDR3 nucleotides are TGTGCCACCAGTGATTTAGCGGGTTATAGTCATGAGCAGTTCTTC.

The gene calls are TRBV7-9 and TRBJ1-1, with D possibly matching TRBD1 (6 bases). Trimming removed 8 bases from V and 0 bases from J, with 10 bases in between. The CDR3 extends over 13 amino acids. Germline V CDR1 and CDR2: SEHNR, FQNEAQ (reference sequence). The CDR3 loop is CASGQLMNTEAFF. CDR3 DNA: TGTGCCAGCGGACAGCTCATGAACACTGAAGCTTTCTTT. The whole variable domain, remainder taken from reference TRBV7-9 and TRBJ1-1, is DTGVSQNPRHKITKRGQNVTFRCDPISEHNRLYWYRQTLGQGPEFLTYFQNEAQLEKSRLLSDRFSAERPKGSFSTLEIQRTEQGDSAMYLCASGQLMNTEAFFGQGTRLTVV.

This clone showed up just once. This rearrangement joins TRBV15 to TRBJ2-7; TRBD1 matches 7 bases. Germline trimming cut 3 bases from V and 5 bases from J; bases unmatched to any gene: 4. The CDR3 spans 13 residues. The germline V gene has CDR1 LNHNV and CDR2 YYDKDF (reference sequence). This CDR3 reads CATSSNTGDEQYF. Here the CDR3 DNA reads TGTGCCACCAGCAGTAACACAGGGGACGAGCAGTACTTC.

V usage is TRBV15 and J usage is TRBJ1-4; no clear D gene. Trimming shortened V by 5 bases and J by 5 bases, and 6 bases separated the two germline ends. CDR1 and CDR2 (germline): LNHNV, YYDKDF (reference sequence). This CDR3 contains 12 residues. In DNA form, the CDR3 reads TGTGCCACCAGCTTCCAGAATGAAAAACTGTTTTTT. Its translation is CATSFQNEKLFF.

The J gene is TRBJ1-3, the V gene TRBV11-3; no reliable D call. V dropped 5 bases and J dropped 0 bases, with 11 bases sitting between them. The CDR3 runs 15 residues. CDR1 SGHNT and CDR2 YENEEA come from the germline V gene. The CDR3 is CASSAEALSGNTIYF. The CDR3, as DNA: TGTGCCAGCAGCGCCGAAGCCCTCTCTGGAAACACCATATATTTT.

The V gene is TRBV7-9, the J gene TRBJ2-2; D gene unclear. The CDR3 contains 14 residues. Trimming removed 5 bases at V and 3 bases at J, with 10 bases between. CDR1 and CDR2 from the germline V gene are SEHNR and FQNEAQ (reference sequence). The CDR3 reads CASSLTTDTGELFF. The CDR3 DNA sequence: TGTGCCAGCAGCCTAACAACAGACACCGGGGAGCTGTTTTTT.